The entry below gives a single T cell receptor (beta chain) sequence along with its context. This specimen belongs to a study of blood T cell repertoires in COVID-19. Study in general: T cells, B-cell-depleted T cells, or PBMCs supplied cDNA or gDNA.

Per the original data handling: Reference gene primers were amplified, and this amplification served to estimate nucleated cell counts. The repertoire was sequenced with immunoSEQ multiplex PCR; TCRdb's copy has only in-frame clones and lacks some. Clone size and V and J calls were adopted from that table, with D and trimming inferred from the DNA. The profile covers 120,000 to 150,000 clones, with approximately 80% appearing a single time and approximately 12% taken by the ten largest. CDR1 is KGHDR, CDR2 SFDVKD, per germline. V lost 5 bases and J 3 bases, leaving 9 bases between the germline ends. CDR3 size: 13 residues.

J is TRBJ1-2 and V is TRBV24-1; TRBD1 might be the D (5 bases). The sequenced sample was peripheral blood. The sequence derives from a man between 60 and 75 years old with active or convalescent COVID-19. The CDR3 nucleotides read TGTGCCACCAGTGGGGGGGTCGACTATGGCTACACCTTC. This translates into CATSGGVDYGYTF.